This TCR beta chain was identified during a study of somatic mutations in cytotoxic T cells in rheumatoid arthritis. Clones were sequenced by immunoSEQ multiplex PCR, and TCRdb holds only the in-frame ones, with some missing. The sample has more than 15,000 clones; roughly 85% are singletons. Material: CD8+ T cells sorted from blood. This clonotype was sampled from a woman aged 40-49 years with rheumatoid arthritis.

CDR3 bases: TGTGCCAGCAGCTTAACACCCCCAGTATTCAATGAGCAGTTCTTC. Translating it yields CASSLTPPVFNEQFF. This chain connects TRBV13 to TRBJ2-1; D not certain. The germline gives CDR1 PRHDT, CDR2 FYEKMQ (reference sequence). Trimming removed 2 bases from V and 6 bases from J, with 14 bases in between. This CDR3 has 15 residues.